This T cell receptor beta chain was sequenced in a study of T cell responses to AZD1222 COVID-19 vaccine. Points from the study as a whole: Reports say nearly half of spike-specific TCRs go after unmutated variant regions. In a largely white British group with more females than males, clonal diversity was possibly underestimated. Just six AZD1222 recipients were seropositive at baseline.

Note on this clone: The antigen is undetermined.

CDR1 and CDR2 from the germline V gene are LNHDA and SQIVND (reference sequence). Trimming took 3 bases from V and 2 from J, leaving 11 bases between them. The CDR3 consists of 15 residues. Clones were sequenced by immunoSEQ multiplex PCR, and TCRdb holds only the in-frame ones, with some missing. Among 75,000 to 85,000 clones listed, around 90% were seen once. Pooled together were second doses at about 4 or about 12 weeks. The sequence was collected from an adult who received the AZD1222 COVID-19 vaccine. This sequence joins TRBV19 and TRBJ2-1; no reliable D call. The input for sequencing was peripheral blood, taken 28 days after the second AZD1222 dose. CDR3 nucleotides: TGTGCCAGTAGTATGATAGGGTCCCCCTACAATGAGCAGTTCTTC. This gives the protein CASSMIGSPYNEQFF. Using reference TRBV19 and TRBJ2-1 for the parts outside the CDR3, the full variable domain is DGGITQSPKYLFRKEGQNVTLSCEQNLNHDAMYWYRQDPGQGLRLIYYSQIVNDFQKGDIAEGYSVSREKKESFPLTVTSAQKNPTAFYLCASSMIGSPYNEQFFGPGTRLTVL.